Included here is one T cell receptor beta chain sequence, with context. The length of the CDR3 is 15 residues. With 2 bases clipped from V and 0 bases from J, the junction kept 3 bases outside the gene matches. Per the germline V gene, CDR1 is SGHVS and CDR2 is FNYEAQ. This record belongs to a study of blood T cell repertoires in COVID-19. TCRdb keeps only in-frame clones here, not all; method: immunoSEQ multiplex PCR. The sample carries about 52,000 clones, about four fifths recorded once. The receptor's source is a woman older than 75 with COVID-19, enrolled during active disease. J is TRBJ1-1 and V is TRBV7-6; 7 bases are a match to TRBD1. The material sequenced was peripheral blood. The CDR3 nucleotides are TGTGCCAGCAGCTTATCGGGACAGATGAACACTGAAGCTTTCTTT. This sequence encodes CASSLSGQMNTEAFF.